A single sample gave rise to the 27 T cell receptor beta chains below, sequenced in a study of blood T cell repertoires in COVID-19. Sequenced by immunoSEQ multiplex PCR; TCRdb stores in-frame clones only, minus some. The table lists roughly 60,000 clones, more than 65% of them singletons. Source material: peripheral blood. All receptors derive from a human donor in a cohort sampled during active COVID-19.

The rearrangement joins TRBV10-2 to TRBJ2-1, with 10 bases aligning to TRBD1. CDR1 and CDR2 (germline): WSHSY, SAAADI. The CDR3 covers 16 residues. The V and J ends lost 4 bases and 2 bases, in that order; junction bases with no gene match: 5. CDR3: CASSGSGQGTYNEQFF. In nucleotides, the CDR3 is TGCGCCAGCAGTGGCTCGGGACAGGGGACCTACAATGAGCAGTTCTTC.

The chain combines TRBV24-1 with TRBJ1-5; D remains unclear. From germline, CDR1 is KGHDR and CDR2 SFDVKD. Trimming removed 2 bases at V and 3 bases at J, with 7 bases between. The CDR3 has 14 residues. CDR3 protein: CATSDSGSNQPQHF. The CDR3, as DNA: TGTGCCACCAGTGATTCAGGTTCCAATCAGCCCCAGCATTTT.

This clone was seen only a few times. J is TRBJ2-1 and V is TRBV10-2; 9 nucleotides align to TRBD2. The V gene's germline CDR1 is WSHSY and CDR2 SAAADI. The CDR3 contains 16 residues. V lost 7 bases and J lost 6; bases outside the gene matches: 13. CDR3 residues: CASKLRPREGSNEQFF. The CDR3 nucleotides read TGCGCCAGCAAATTGAGGCCGCGGGAGGGCTCCAATGAGCAGTTCTTC.

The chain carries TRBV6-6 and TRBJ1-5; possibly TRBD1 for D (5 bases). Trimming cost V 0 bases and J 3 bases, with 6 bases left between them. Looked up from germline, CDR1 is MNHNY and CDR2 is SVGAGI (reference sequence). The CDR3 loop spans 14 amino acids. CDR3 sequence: CASSYSTANQPQHF. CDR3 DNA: TGTGCCAGCAGTTACTCGACAGCCAATCAGCCCCAGCATTTT.

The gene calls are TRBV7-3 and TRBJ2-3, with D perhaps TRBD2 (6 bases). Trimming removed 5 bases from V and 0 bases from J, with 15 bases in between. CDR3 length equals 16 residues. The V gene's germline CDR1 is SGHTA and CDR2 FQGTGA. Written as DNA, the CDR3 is TGTGCCAGCAGCCGCGGAGCCGGAGGGAGCACAGATACGCAGTATTTT. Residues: CASSRGAGGSTDTQYF.

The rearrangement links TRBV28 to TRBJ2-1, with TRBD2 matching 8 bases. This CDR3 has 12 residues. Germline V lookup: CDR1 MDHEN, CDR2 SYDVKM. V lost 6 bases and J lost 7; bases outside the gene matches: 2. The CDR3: CASSRLANEQFF. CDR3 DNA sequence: TGTGCCAGCAGCAGACTAGCGAATGAGCAGTTCTTC.

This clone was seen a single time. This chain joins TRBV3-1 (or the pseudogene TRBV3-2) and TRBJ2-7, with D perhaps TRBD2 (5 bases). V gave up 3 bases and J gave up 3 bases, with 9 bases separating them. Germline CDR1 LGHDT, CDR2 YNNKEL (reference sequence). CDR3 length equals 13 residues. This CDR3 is CASSHGGLYEQYF. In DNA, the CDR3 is TGTGCCAGCAGCCATGGAGGCCTCTACGAGCAGTACTTC.

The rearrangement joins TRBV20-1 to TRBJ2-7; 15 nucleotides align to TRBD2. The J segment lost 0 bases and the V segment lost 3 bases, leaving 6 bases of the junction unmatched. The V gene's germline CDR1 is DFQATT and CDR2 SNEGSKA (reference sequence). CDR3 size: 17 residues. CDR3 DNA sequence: TGCAGTGCTAGTGGGGGACTAGCGGGAGGATCCTCCTACGAGCAGTACTTC. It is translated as CSASGGLAGGSSYEQYF.

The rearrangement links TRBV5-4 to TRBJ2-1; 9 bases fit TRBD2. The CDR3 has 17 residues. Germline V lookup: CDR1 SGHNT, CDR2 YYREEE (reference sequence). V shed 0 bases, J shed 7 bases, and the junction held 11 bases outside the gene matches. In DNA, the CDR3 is TGTGCCAGCAGCTTGGCGGCGGGAGGGCCGTGGAGGAATGAGCAGTTCTTC. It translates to CASSLAAGGPWRNEQFF.

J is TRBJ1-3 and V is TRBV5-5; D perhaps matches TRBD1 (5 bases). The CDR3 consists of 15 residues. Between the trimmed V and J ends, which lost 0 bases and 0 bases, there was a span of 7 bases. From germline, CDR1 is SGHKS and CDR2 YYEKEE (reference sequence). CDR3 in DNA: TGTGCCAGCAGCTTGGGACAGCTCTCTGGAAACACCATATATTTT. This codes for CASSLGQLSGNTIYF.

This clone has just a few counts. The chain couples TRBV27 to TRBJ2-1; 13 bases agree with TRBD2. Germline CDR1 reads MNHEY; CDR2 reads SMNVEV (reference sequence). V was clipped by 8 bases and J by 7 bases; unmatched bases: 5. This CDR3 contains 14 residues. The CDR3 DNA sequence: TGTGCCAGCGTCGGACTAGCGGGAGCAAATGAGCAGTTCTTC. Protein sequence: CASVGLAGANEQFF.

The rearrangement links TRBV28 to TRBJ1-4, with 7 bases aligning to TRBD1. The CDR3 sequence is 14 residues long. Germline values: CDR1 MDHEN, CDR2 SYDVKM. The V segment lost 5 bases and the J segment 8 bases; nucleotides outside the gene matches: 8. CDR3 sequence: CASSPGQLGEKLFF. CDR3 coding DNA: TGTGCCAGCAGTCCGGGACAGCTGGGAGAAAAACTGTTTTTT.

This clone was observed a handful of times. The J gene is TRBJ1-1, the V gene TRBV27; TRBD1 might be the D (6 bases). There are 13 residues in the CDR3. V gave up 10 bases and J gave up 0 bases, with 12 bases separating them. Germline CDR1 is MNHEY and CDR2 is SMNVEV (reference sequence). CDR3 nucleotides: TGTGCCACCGTTGGGGGCATGAACACTGAAGCTTTCTTT. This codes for CATVGGMNTEAFF.

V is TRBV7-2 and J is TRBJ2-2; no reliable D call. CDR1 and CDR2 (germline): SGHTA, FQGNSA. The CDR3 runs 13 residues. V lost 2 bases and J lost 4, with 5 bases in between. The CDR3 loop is CASSLTPTGELFF. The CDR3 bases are TGTGCCAGCAGCTTAACACCCACCGGGGAGCTGTTTTTT.

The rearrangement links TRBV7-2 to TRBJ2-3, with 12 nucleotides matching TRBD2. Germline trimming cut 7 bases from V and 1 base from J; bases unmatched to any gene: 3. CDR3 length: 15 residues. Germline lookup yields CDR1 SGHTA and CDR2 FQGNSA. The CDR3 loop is CASTGTSGRTDTQYF. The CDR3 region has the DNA TGTGCCAGCACCGGGACTAGCGGGCGCACAGATACGCAGTATTTT. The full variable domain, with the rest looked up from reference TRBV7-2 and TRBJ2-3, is GAGVSQSPSNKVTEKGKDVELRCDPISGHTALYWYRQSLGQGLEFLIYFQGNSAPDKSGLPSDRFSAERTGGSVSTLTIQRTQQEDSAVYLCASTGTSGRTDTQYFGPGTRLTVL.

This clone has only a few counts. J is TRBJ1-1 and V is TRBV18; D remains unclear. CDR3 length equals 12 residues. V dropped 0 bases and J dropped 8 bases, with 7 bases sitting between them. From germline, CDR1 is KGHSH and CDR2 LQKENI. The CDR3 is CASSPPTYEAFF. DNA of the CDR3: TGTGCCAGCTCACCACCCACATACGAAGCTTTCTTT.

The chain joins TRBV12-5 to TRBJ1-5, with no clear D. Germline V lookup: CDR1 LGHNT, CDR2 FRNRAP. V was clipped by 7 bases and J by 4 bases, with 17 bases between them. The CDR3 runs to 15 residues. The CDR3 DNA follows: TGTGCTAGTGCCCCCGGCAGTGGGCCAAATCAGCCCCAGCATTTT. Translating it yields CASAPGSGPNQPQHF.

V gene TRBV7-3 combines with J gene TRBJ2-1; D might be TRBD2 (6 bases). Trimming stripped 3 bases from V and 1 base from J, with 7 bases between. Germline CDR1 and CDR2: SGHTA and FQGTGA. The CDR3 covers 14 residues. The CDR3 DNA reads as TGTGCCAGCAGCTTTAGCGGTTCCTACAATGAGCAGTTCTTC. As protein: CASSFSGSYNEQFF.

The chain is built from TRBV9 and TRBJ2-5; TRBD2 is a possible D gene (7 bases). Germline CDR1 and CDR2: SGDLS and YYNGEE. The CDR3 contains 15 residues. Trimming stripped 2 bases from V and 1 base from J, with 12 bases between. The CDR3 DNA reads TGTGCCAGCAGCGTCGGGGGGACATTCCAAGAGACCCAGTACTTC. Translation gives CASSVGGTFQETQYF.

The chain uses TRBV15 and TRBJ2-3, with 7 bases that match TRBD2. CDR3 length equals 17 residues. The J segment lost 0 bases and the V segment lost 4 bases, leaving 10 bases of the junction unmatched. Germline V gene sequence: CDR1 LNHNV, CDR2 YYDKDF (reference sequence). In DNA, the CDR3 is TGTGCCACCAGCACCCTCGGGACTACTACTAGCACAGATACGCAGTATTTT. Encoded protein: CATSTLGTTTSTDTQYF.

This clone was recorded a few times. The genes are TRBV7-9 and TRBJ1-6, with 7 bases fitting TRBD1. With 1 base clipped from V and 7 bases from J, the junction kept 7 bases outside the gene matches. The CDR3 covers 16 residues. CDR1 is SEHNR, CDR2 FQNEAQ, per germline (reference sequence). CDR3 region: CASSLGPGGLNSPLHF. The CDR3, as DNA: TGTGCCAGCAGCTTAGGCCCAGGGGGTTTGAATTCACCCCTCCACTTT.

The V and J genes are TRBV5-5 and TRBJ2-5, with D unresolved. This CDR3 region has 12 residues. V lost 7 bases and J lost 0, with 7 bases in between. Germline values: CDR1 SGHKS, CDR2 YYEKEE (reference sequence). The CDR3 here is CASFRYQETQYF. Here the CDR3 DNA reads TGTGCCAGCTTTCGGTACCAAGAGACCCAGTACTTC. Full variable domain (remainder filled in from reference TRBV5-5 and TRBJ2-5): DAGVTQSPTHLIKTRGQQVTLRCSPISGHKSVSWYQQVLGQGPQFIFQYYEKEERGRGNFPDRFSARQFPNYSSELNVNALLLGDSALYLCASFRYQETQYFGPGTRLLVL.

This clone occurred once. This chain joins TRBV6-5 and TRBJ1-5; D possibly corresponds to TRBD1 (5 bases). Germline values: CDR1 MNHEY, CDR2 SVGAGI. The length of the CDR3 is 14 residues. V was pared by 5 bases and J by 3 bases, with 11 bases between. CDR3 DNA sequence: TGTGCCAGCAGTCCTGACAGAGACAATCAGCCCCAGCATTTT. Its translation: CASSPDRDNQPQHF.

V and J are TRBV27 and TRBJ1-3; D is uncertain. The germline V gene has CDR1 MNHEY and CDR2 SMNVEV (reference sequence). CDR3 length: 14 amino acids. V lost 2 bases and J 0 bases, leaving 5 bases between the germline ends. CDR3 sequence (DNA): TGTGCCAGCAGTTTAAGTAGCTCTGGAAACACCATATATTTT. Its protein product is CASSLSSSGNTIYF.

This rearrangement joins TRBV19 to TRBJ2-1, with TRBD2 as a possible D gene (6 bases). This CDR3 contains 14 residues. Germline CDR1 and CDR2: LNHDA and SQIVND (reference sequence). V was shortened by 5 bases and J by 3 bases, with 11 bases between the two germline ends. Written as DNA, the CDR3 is TGTGCCAGTAGTTATGGCGGGGACTACAATGAGCAGTTCTTC. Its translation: CASSYGGDYNEQFF.

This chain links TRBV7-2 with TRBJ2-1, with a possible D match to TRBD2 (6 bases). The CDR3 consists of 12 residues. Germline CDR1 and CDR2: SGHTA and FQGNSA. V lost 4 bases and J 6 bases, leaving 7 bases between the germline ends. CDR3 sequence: CASSWGLNEQFF. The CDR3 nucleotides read TGTGCCAGCAGCTGGGGACTCAATGAGCAGTTCTTC.

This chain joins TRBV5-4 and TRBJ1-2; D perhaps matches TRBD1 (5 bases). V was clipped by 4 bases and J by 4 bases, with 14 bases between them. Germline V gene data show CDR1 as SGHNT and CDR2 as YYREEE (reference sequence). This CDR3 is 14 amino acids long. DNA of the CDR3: TGTGCCAGCAGCCCAGGACACGCGCTCTATGGCTACACCTTC. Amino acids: CASSPGHALYGYTF.